This T cell receptor beta chain was observed in a study of monozygotic twins with inflammatory bowel disease (dated by TCRdb to the late 2010s). At the level of the whole study: The complete study included 28 monozygotic twin pairs: 19 IBD-discordant Danish pairs and nine German pairs, of which four were IBD-concordant and five were IBD-discordant. Disease-associated traits were sought mainly through comparisons between IBD patients and their genetically identical healthy co-twins within discordant pairs. Each individual had, on average, about 151 000 unique TCRalpha sequences and 181 000 unique TCRbeta sequences available for analysis.

From each donor, a roughly 2.5 ml peripheral blood sample was collected into PAXgene tubes and stored at -80 degrees C. Without T cell sorting, total RNA was isolated from whole blood using the PAXgene blood miRNA kit on an automated QIAcube. Peripheral blood from monozygotic twin pairs who were concordant or discordant for inflammatory bowel disease underwent deep TCRalpha and TCRbeta repertoire profiling using unique molecular barcoding. Smoking habits were recorded for all twin pairs, with individuals classified as current, former or never smokers. The library was made by 5' RACE. Preparation of each TCR library used approximately 4,000 ng of total RNA. For each sample, cDNA synthesis with SMARTScribe reverse transcriptase was split into eight separate reactions. During cDNA synthesis, template switching was used to introduce unique molecular identifiers that contained a 6-nucleotide sample barcode. Two nested PCRs of about 15 and 9 cycles amplified the TCRalpha and TCRbeta cDNA, and bead purification followed each PCR. Before amplification, cDNA was treated with uracil DNA-glycosylase and purified using the QIAquick PCR purification kit. The second PCR added Illumina TruSeq-compatible adapters along with sample-specific barcodes. TapeStation and Qubit were used to check library quality and concentration, and 4 to 6 ng of each library was pooled. Sequencing of pooled libraries was carried out on an Illumina HiSeq2500 single-index Rapid Run using 2 x 100 bp reads and custom sequencing primers. As for the original processing: UMI-based consensus assembly with MiGEC version 1.2.6 was used to correct PCR and sequencing errors. V(D)J alignment, clonotype assembly and CDR3 extraction were performed with MiXCR version 2.1.1. Gene usage, clonotype sharing and MAIT/NKT TCR abundance were normalised by analysing the top 1000, 10 000 and 20 000 clonotypes per sample. Diversity was computed as the inverse Simpson index with the vegan R package after downsampling to 27 000 UMIs. Paired Mann-Whitney U tests were applied to discordant twin pairs, with Benjamini-Hochberg correction for multiple testing. The reads went through TCRdb reprocessing, and each CDR3 protein sequence gets one entry with no DNA. The authors' filters were not applied to this entry. The table for this sample records fewer than 200,000 distinct CDR3 sequences. The ten largest clones represent 2.4% of the sample.

Concerning this clonotype: What this receptor recognizes is not known.

From the cysteine up to the phenylalanine, the CDR3 has a length of 14 residues. No DNA sequence is on record. For CDR1 and CDR2, the germline V gene lists SGHRS and YFSETQ. The paper as a whole reports these results and caveats: Compared with healthy twins, IBD patients had fewer clonotypes in common with other individuals, a difference most pronounced in patients showing signs of disease activity. Different T cell subtypes could not be distinguished in the analysis. Because patients were on differing immunosuppressive treatments, the repertoires may have picked up extra background noise and inter-individual variability. TCRbeta repertoire diversity, by inverse Simpson index, was decreased in IBD patients compared with their healthy co-twins. Repertoire similarity did not differ between concordant and discordant twins, which could be due to limited statistical power. No single strong signal or clonotype linked to IBD turned up in the results, so the idea that one exists was not supported.

The clonotype originates from a human donor with ulcerative colitis or Crohn's disease, or a healthy co-twin of an affected twin (not recorded which). The chain joins TRBV5-1 to TRBJ1-1; TCRdb selects TRBD1, and the lack of DNA leaves this call unchecked. The material sequenced was blood. This receptor carries the CDR3 CASSRDLQGTEAFF.